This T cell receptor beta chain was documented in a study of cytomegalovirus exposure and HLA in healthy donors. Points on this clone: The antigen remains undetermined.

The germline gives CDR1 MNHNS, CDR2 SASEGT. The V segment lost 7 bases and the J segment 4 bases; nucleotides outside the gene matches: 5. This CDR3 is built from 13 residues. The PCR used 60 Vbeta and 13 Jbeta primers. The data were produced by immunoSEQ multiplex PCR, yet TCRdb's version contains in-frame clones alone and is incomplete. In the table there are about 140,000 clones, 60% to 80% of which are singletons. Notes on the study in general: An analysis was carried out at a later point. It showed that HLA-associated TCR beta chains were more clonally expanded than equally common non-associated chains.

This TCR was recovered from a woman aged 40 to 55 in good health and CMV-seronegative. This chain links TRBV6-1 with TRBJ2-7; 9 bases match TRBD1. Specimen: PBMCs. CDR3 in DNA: TGTGCCAGCATAGGGACAGGGTTGTACGAGCAGTACTTC. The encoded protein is CASIGTGLYEQYF.